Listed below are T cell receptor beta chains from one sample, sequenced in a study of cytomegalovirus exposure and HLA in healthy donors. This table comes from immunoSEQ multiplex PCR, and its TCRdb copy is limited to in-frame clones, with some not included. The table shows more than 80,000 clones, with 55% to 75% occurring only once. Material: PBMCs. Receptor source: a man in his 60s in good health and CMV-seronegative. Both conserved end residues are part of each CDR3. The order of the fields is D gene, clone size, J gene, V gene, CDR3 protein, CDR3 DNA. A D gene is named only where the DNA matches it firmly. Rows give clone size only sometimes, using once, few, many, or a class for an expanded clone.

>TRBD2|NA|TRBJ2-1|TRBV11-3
CASSLDFGTKNEQFF
TGTGCCAGCAGCTTAGATTTCGGGACTAAAAATGAGCAGTTCTTC
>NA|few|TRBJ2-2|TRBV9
CASRSNTGELFF
TGTGCCAGCAGATCTAATACCGGGGAGCTGTTTTTT
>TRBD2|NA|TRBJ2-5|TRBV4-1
CASSVTSGGAKETQYF
TGCGCCAGCAGCGTTACTAGCGGGGGGGCGAAAGAGACCCAGTACTTC
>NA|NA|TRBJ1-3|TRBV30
CAWTKVGGRAGGNTIYF
TGTGCCTGGACCAAGGTCGGTGGCAGGGCTGGTGGAAACACCATATATTTT
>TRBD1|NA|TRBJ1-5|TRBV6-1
CASSGYGQGEPQHF
TGTGCCAGCAGTGGCTACGGACAGGGCGAGCCCCAGCATTTT
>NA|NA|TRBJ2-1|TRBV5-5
CASSLTDTSSYNEQFF
TGTGCCAGCAGCTTGACGGACACGAGCTCCTACAATGAGCAGTTCTTC
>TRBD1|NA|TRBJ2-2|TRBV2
CASSEQGDTGELFF
TGTGCCAGCAGTGAACAGGGGGACACCGGGGAGCTGTTTTTT
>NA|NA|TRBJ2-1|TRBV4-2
CASSQNKERDEQFF
TGTGCCAGCAGCCAGAACAAGGAACGGGATGAGCAGTTCTTC
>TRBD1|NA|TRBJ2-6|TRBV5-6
CASSGGQGKSGANVLTF
TGTGCCAGCAGCGGTGGACAGGGGAAGTCTGGGGCCAACGTCCTGACTTTC
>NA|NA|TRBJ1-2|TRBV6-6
CASSPTAHYGYTF
TGTGCCAGCAGTCCGACAGCCCACTATGGCTACACCTTC
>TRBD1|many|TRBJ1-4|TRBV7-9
CASSSADRGANEKLFF
TGTGCCAGCAGCAGCGCCGACAGGGGTGCTAATGAAAAACTGTTTTTT
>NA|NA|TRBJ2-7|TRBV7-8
CASSLTHEQYF
TGTGCCAGCAGCTTAACTCACGAGCAGTACTTC
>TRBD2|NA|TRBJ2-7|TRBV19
CASRSSGGGSYEQYF
TGTGCCAGTAGGTCCAGCGGGGGTGGGTCCTACGAGCAGTACTTC
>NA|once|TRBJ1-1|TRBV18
CASSPEGQNTEAFF
TGTGCCAGCTCACCAGAGGGACAGAACACTGAAGCTTTCTTT
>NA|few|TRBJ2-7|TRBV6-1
CASRTLAKDYEQYF
TGTGCCAGCAGGACTCTAGCGAAAGACTACGAGCAGTACTTC
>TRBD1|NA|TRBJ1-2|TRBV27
CASSLVGTESNYGYTF
TGTGCCAGCAGTTTAGTTGGGACAGAATCTAACTATGGCTACACCTTC
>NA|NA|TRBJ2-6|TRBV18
CASSPLQSLGANVLTF
TGTGCCAGCTCACCTTTACAGTCTTTAGGGGCCAACGTCCTGACTTTC
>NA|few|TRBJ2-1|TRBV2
CASSDLDNEQFF
TGTGCCAGCAGTGACTTAGACAATGAGCAGTTCTTC
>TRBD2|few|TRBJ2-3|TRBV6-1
CASSAVAGGQRDTQYF
TGTGCCAGCAGTGCGGTAGCGGGAGGGCAAAGAGATACGCAGTATTTT
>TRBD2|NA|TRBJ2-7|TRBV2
CASSPGLPSYEQYF
TGTGCCAGCAGCCCGGGACTACCTTCCTACGAGCAGTACTTC
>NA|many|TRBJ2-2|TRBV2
CASRDSGINTGELFF
TGTGCCAGCAGGGACAGCGGGATAAACACCGGGGAGCTGTTTTTT
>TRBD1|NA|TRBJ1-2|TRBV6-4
CASSPWTGGQGYGYTF
TGTGCCAGCAGCCCGTGGACAGGGGGACAGGGCTATGGCTACACCTTC
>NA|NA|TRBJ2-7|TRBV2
CASSLTTSAYEQYF
TGTGCCAGCAGTTTAACAACCTCCGCCTACGAGCAGTACTTC
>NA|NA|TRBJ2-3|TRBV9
CASSVDDGEADTQYF
TGTGCCAGCAGCGTAGATGACGGAGAGGCAGATACGCAGTATTTT
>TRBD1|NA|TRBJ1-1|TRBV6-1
CASSQGENTEAFF
TGTGCCAGCAGTCAGGGGGAGAACACTGAAGCTTTCTTT
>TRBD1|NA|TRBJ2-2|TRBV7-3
CASSLLDRGHGGELFF
TGTGCCAGCAGCTTGCTAGACAGGGGGCATGGTGGGGAGCTGTTTTTT
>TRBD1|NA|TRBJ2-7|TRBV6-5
CASRDRGFYEQYF
TGTGCCAGCCGGGACAGGGGATTCTACGAGCAGTACTTC
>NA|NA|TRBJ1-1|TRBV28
CASSSGRQGSNTEAFF
TGTGCCAGCAGTTCCGGACGTCAGGGATCTAACACTGAAGCTTTCTTT
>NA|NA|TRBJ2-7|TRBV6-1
CASSDSVYEQYF
TGTGCCAGCAGTGATAGCGTTTACGAGCAGTACTTC
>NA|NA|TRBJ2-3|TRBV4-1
CASSQALAGDTQYF
TGCGCCAGCAGCCAAGCACTAGCAGGAGATACGCAGTATTTT
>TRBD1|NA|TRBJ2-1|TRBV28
CASSLGQGWDEQFF
TGTGCCAGCAGTTTGGGACAGGGATGGGATGAGCAGTTCTTC
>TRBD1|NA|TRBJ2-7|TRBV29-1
CSAGFRGRVDEQYF
TGCAGCGCCGGCTTCAGGGGGCGTGTCGACGAGCAGTACTTC
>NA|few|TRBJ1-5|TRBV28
CASSPLTTGGQNQPQHF
TGTGCCAGCAGCCCTTTGACGACAGGAGGACAAAATCAGCCCCAGCATTTT
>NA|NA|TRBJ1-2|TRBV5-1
CASSLQSDNYGYTF
TGCGCCAGCAGCTTACAGTCAGATAACTATGGCTACACCTTC
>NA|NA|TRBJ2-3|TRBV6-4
CASRDTNTDTQYF
TGTGCCAGCAGGGACACTAACACAGATACGCAGTATTTT
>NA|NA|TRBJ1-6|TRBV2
CASIPGTLSSPLHF
TGTGCCAGCATCCCTGGGACATTAAGTTCACCCCTCCACTTT
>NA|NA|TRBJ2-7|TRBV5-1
CASSPTSNRADEQYF
TGCGCCAGCAGCCCCACAAGCAACAGGGCCGACGAGCAGTACTTC
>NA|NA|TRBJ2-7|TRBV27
CASSLAGPSYEQYF
TGTGCCAGCAGTTTAGCGGGTCCTTCCTACGAGCAGTACTTC
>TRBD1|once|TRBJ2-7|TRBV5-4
CASSPRTGLHEQYF
TGTGCCAGCAGCCCCCGGACAGGGCTCCACGAGCAGTACTTC
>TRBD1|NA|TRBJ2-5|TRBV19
CASRSRQGEGETQYF
TGTGCCAGTAGAAGTCGACAGGGTGAAGGAGAGACCCAGTACTTC
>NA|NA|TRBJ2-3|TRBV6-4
CASSDSGGAGGDTQYF
TGTGCCAGCAGTGACTCTGGGGGGGCAGGCGGAGATACGCAGTATTTT
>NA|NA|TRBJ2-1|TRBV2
CASSETQEGEQFF
TGTGCCAGCAGCGAAACACAGGAGGGTGAGCAGTTCTTC
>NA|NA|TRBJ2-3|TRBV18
CASSPPSTDTQYF
TGTGCCAGCTCACCTCCTAGCACAGATACGCAGTATTTT
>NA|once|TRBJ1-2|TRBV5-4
CASSLAQGSHYGYTF
TGTGCCAGCAGCTTGGCCCAGGGATCTCACTATGGCTACACCTTC
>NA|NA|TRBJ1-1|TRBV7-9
CSSSLVGGAHLNTEAFF
TGTTCCAGCAGCTTAGTTGGGGGGGCGCACCTGAACACTGAAGCTTTCTTT
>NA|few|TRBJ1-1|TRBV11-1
CASGSGGRAAFF
TGTGCCAGCGGAAGCGGTGGGCGGGCCGCTTTCTTT
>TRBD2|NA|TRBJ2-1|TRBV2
CASNSAASGTGEQFF
TGTGCCAGCAACTCCGCGGCTAGCGGGACGGGGGAGCAGTTCTTC